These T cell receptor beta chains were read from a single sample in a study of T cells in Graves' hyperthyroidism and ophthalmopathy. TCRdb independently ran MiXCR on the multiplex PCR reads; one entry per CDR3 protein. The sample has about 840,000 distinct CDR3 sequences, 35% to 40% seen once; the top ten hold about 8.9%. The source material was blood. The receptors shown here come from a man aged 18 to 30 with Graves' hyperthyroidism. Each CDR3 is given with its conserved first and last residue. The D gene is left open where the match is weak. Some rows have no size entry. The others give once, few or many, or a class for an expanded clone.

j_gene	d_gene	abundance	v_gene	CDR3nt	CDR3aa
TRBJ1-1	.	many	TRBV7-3	TGTGCCAGCAGTTCATGGGTCCCCCTGAACACTGAAGCTTTCTTT	CASSSWVPLNTEAFF
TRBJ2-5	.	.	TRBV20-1	TGCAGTGCTTCGGGACGGAGTCATTACCGGACCCAGTACTTC	CSASGRSHYRTQYF
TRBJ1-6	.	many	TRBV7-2	TGTGCCAGCAGGCCCAGTAATTCACCCCTCCACTTT	CASRPSNSPLHF
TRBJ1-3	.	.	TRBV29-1	TGCAGCGTTGAAATTGGGTGGAACACCATATATTTT	CSVEIGWNTIYF
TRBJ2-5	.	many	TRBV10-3	TGTGCCATCAGCGTGGAGGGCCGGGGAGAGACCCAGTACTTC	CAISVEGRGETQYF
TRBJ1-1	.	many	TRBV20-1	TGCAGTGCCTCCCTTACCTTGAACACTGAAGCTTTCTTT	CSASLTLNTEAFF
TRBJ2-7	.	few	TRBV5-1	TGCGCCAGCAGCCCCCCAGGGGCCGCAAGGGAGCAGTACTTC	CASSPPGAAREQYF
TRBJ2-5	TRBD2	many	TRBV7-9	TGCGCCAGCAGCCCGACTAGCGGTGAAGAGACCCAGTACTTC	CASSPTSGEETQYF
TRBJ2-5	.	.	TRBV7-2	.	CASSFYICSTDLQGSNAETQYF
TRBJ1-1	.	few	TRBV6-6	TGTGCCAGCAGTTCCGGGTCATCGAACACTGAAGCTTTCTTT	CASSSGSSNTEAFF
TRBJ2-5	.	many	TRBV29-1	TGCAGCGTTCACTTTTGGGGGACCCAGTACTTC	CSVHFWGTQYF
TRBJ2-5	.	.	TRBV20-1	TGCAGTGCTAGAGAACACAGGGCAGGGTACTTC	CSAREHRAGYF
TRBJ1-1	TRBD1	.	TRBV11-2	TGTGCCAGCAGTCCCGGGACAGGGCCGGGCACTGAAGCTTTCTTT	CASSPGTGPGTEAFF
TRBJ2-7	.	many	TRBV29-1	TGCAGCGCAGGGGGGGGGCGCGACGAGCAGTACTTC	CSAGGGRDEQYF
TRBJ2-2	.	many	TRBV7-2	TGTGCCAGCAGTTCAGGGTCCGGGGAGCTGTTTTTT	CASSSGSGELFF
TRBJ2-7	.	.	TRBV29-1	TGCAGTGGCCTTTCCGGGACCCTCTACGAGCAGTACTTC	CSGLSGTLYEQYF
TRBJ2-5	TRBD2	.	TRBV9	TGTGCCAGCAGCGTAGCCGGGACTAGCGGGAGAGAGACCCAGTACTTC	CASSVAGTSGRETQYF
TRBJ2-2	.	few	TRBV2	TGTGCCAGCCAGAAAGAGAACACCGGGGAGCTGTTTTTT	CASQKENTGELFF
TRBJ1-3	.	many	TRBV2	TGTGCCACCCAGGGAAAGGGGGACACCATATATTTT	CATQGKGDTIYF
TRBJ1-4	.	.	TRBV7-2	TGTGCCAGCAGCCCCGGGACTTGGGGTGAAAAACTGTTTTTT	CASSPGTWGEKLFF
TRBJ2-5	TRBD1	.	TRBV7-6	TGTGCCAGCAGCTCGCTGGACAGGGGGCCGGAGACCCAGTACTTC	CASSSLDRGPETQYF
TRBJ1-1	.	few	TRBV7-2	TGTGCCAGCAGCTTAGATCAGTTCGCAAAAACTGAAGCTTTCTTT	CASSLDQFAKTEAFF
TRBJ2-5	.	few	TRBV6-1	TGTGCCAGCAGGCTTACTCTGGGGGAGACCCAGTACTTC	CASRLTLGETQYF
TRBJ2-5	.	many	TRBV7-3	TGTGCCAGCAGCCAGGACCCCTTGGGGGAGACCCAGTACTTC	CASSQDPLGETQYF
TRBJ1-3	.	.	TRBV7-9	TGCGCCAGCAGCCCAGCCCGGGGGTCTTTCTCTGGAAACACCATATATTTT	CASSPARGSFSGNTIYF
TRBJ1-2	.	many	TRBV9	TGTGCCAGCAGCCTAGGTGATGGCCCTGGCTACACCTTC	CASSLGDGPGYTF
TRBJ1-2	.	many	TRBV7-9	TGTGCCAGCAGTCCTATCCCTCCAGTCGGCTACACCTTC	CASSPIPPVGYTF
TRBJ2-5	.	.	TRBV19	TGTGCCAGTAGTACCTCGGGACTCACGGCGGAGACCCAGTACTTC	CASSTSGLTAETQYF
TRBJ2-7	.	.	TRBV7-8	TGTGCCAGCAGCTTAGTGGGCAGAGTCTACGAGCAGTACTTC	CASSLVGRVYEQYF
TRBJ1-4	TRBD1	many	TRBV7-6	TGTGCCAGCAGCCGGACAGGGGTAGAAAAACTGTTTTTT	CASSRTGVEKLFF
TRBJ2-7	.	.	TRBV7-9	TGTGCCAGCAGCCCCGACAGGCACTACTACGAGCAGTACTTC	CASSPDRHYYEQYF
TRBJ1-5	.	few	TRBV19	TGTGCCAGTAGTATAGGGCCCATTAGCCAGCCCCAGCATTTT	CASSIGPISQPQHF
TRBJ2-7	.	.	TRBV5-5	TGTGCCAGCAGCTTGGTCCAGGGTCACGAGCAGTACTTC	CASSLVQGHEQYF
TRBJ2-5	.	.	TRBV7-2	TGTGCCAGCAGCTTAGTGGGGGTAGCTATACAAGAGACCCAGTACTTC	CASSLVGVAIQETQYF
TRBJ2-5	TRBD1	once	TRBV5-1	TGCGCCAGCAGCTTGCGGACAGGGGATCGAGAGACCCAGTACTTC	CASSLRTGDRETQYF
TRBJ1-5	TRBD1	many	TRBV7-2	TGTGCCAGCTCCTCGACAGGGGCCATGCAGCCCCAGCATTTT	CASSSTGAMQPQHF
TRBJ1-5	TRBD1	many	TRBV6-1	TGTGCCAGCACTCTCGGACAGGGAGGTCAGCCCCAGCATTTT	CASTLGQGGQPQHF
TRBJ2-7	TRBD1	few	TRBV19	TGTGCCAGTAGACTGGGACAGGGTGGCGAGCAGTACTTC	CASRLGQGGEQYF
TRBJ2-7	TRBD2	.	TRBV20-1	TGCAGTGCTAGAGATGGGGGGAGCGGGAGGTCCTACGAGCAGTACTTC	CSARDGGSGRSYEQYF
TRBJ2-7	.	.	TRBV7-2	TGCGCCAGCAGCCCGGTTGGTGCGGTGGACGAGCAGTACTTC	CASSPVGAVDEQYF